The sequence of this TCR beta chain was determined in a study of T cells expressing NK-cell markers. Regarding the study as a whole: Several donors' CD3+CD56-NKG2C+ cells were dominated by the same clonotypes.

TCRdb reworked the 5' RACE reads into one entry per CDR3 protein, no DNA. The repertoire shows 300,000 to 450,000 distinct CDR3 sequences; the top ten hold 5.2%. In regard to this clonotype: The antigen is unknown.

Material for sequencing was blood T cells: a sorted CD56 or NKG2C T cell subset, CD4+ or CD8+ T cells, or bulk PBMC T cells (not recorded which). This sequence originates from a man between 18 and 69 years old in good health.

CDR3 sequence: CSARGGGGRNEQFF. This sequence joins TRBV20-1 and TRBJ2-1; TCRdb reports TRBD1, a call that lacks DNA to check it against. The CDR3 is 14 residues long. Germline assignment: CDR1 DFQATT and CDR2 SNEGSKA (reference sequence).